Listed here is a single T cell receptor (beta chain). Generated by immunoSEQ multiplex PCR, the TCRdb table keeps only in-frame clones and is missing some. The sample records about 2.4 million clones, roughly 93% being singletons. Germline values: CDR1 SGHDT, CDR2 YYEEEE. The CDR3 totals 17 residues. V shed 4 bases and J 0 bases; nucleotides not matched to a gene: 9. These data belong to a study of shared clonotypes between healthy human individuals. Study as a whole: Plates per donor: three CD4 naive, three CD4 memory, two CD8 naive, one CD8 memory.

The chain combines TRBV5-6 with TRBJ2-2, with 7 bases that match TRBD1. The specimen sequenced was naive CD4+ T cells from PBMCs. Specified subset: CD45RA+ positively selected. The origin of this receptor is a man aged 18 to 29 in good health. Some clones in this sample may be carry-over from other donors' samples. CDR3 sequence (DNA): TGTGCCAGCAGCCCGACCCGGGACAGCGCGAACACCGGGGAGCTGTTTTTT. Its translation is CASSPTRDSANTGELFF.